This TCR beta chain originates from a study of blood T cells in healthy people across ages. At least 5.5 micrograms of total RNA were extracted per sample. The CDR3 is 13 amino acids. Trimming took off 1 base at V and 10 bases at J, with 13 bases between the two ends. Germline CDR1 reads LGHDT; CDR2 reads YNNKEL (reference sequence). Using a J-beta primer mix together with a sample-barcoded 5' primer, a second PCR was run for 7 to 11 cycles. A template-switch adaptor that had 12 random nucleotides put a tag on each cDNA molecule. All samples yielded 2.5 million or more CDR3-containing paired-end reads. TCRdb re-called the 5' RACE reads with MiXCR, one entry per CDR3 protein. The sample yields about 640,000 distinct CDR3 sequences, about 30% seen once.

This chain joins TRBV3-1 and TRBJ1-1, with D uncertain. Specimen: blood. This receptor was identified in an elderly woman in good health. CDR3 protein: CASSQANGKVAFF. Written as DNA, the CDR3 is TGTGCCAGCAGCCAAGCGAACGGAAAAGTAGCTTTCTTT.